Following are 26 T cell receptor beta chains from one sample sequenced in a study of cytomegalovirus exposure and HLA in healthy donors. The PCR contained 60 Vbeta and 13 Jbeta primers. The table came from immunoSEQ multiplex PCR; TCRdb's copy has only in-frame clones and leaves some out. The sample has 150,000 or so clones; 80% are singletons. Material for sequencing was PBMCs. These TCRs come from a woman in her 50s in good health and CMV-seropositive.

V gene TRBV19 combines with J gene TRBJ2-7; the D gene is possibly TRBD2 (6 bases). The V end was cut by 2 bases, the J end by 2 bases, with 13 bases between. The length of the CDR3 is 15 residues. Germline V gene lookup returns CDR1 LNHDA and CDR2 SQIVND (reference sequence). Here the CDR3 reads CASSIQKGGTYEQYF. The CDR3 DNA is TGTGCCAGTAGTATACAAAAAGGAGGGACCTACGAGCAGTACTTC.

The gene calls are TRBV7-8 and TRBJ2-5; TRBD2 matches at 14 bases. CDR3 size: 17 residues. The germline V gene has CDR1 SGHVS and CDR2 FQNEAQ. The junction had 5 bases not matched to a gene; V was cut back by 1 base and J by 4 bases. CDR3 nucleotides: TGTGCCAGCAGCTTAGGACTAGCGGGAGGGGGGGGAGAGACCCAGTACTTC. It is translated as CASSLGLAGGGGETQYF.

The chain links TRBV28 to TRBJ2-5, with 9 bases that match TRBD1. This CDR3 region has 15 residues. Germline lookup yields CDR1 MDHEN and CDR2 SYDVKM. After removal of 2 bases from V and 3 bases from J, the junction contained 4 bases not matched to a gene. The CDR3 protein is CASSLGGQGEETQYF. As DNA, the CDR3 is TGTGCCAGCAGTTTAGGGGGACAGGGTGAAGAGACCCAGTACTTC. Combining the CDR3 with reference TRBV28 and TRBJ2-5 gives the whole variable domain DVKVTQSSRYLVKRTGEKVFLECVQDMDHENMFWYRQDPGLGLRLIYFSYDVKMKEKGDIPEGYSVSREKKERFSLILESASTNQTSMYLCASSLGGQGEETQYFGPGTRLLVL.

J is TRBJ2-1 and V is TRBV14; 11 nucleotides align to TRBD2. Germline values: CDR1 SGHDN, CDR2 FVKESK. The ends lost 4 bases at V and 8 bases at J; junction bases unmatched: 4. The CDR3 contains 14 residues. CDR3 in DNA: TGTGCCAGCAGCCCCTTAGCGGGAGGGTATGAGCAGTTCTTC. The encoded protein is CASSPLAGGYEQFF.

This clone was picked up a small number of times. The rearrangement joins TRBV5-1 to TRBJ2-6; no definite D call. Trimming stripped 3 bases from V and 0 bases from J, with 10 bases between. Per germline, CDR1 SGHRS and CDR2 YFSETQ. This CDR3 comprises 16 residues. CDR3 DNA sequence: TGCGCCAGCAGCTCCGAGTTTGGCTCTGGGGCCAACGTCCTGACTTTC. Translation: CASSSEFGSGANVLTF.

The chain joins TRBV7-2 to TRBJ2-2, with D possibly being TRBD1 (5 bases). The CDR3 extends over 16 amino acids. With 1 base removed from V and 0 bases from J, the gap between germline ends came to 9 bases. From germline, CDR1 is SGHTA and CDR2 FQGNSA. CDR3 sequence reads: CASSLVGRANTGELFF. The CDR3 DNA is TGTGCCAGCAGCTTAGTAGGCAGGGCGAACACCGGGGAGCTGTTTTTT.

J is TRBJ1-2 and V is TRBV30, with TRBD1 as a possible D gene (5 bases). This CDR3 region has 14 residues. Germline loops: CDR1 GTSNPN, CDR2 SVGIG (reference sequence). V was cut by 0 bases and J by 0 bases, with 8 bases left in between. DNA of the CDR3: TGTGCCTGGAGTGTAACAGGAACTAACTATGGCTACACCTTC. It codes for CAWSVTGTNYGYTF.

The rearrangement uses TRBV9 and TRBJ2-3, with a possible D match to TRBD2 (5 bases). The V end lost 4 bases, the J end lost 3 bases, and 12 bases lay between the germline ends. The CDR3 is 14 amino acids. Germline V gene data show CDR1 as SGDLS and CDR2 as YYNGEE. CDR3 sequence (DNA): TGTGCCAGCAGCTCCCGCGGGCGGACAGATACGCAGTATTTT. It translates to CASSSRGRTDTQYF.

The V call is TRBV7-3, the J call TRBJ2-7; 12 nucleotides agree with TRBD2. Germline V CDR1 and CDR2: SGHTA, FQGTGA. J gave up 1 base and V 4 bases, and 5 bases lay outside the gene matches. This CDR3 region has 16 residues. CDR3 sequence reads: CASSSSGTSGSYEQYF. CDR3 sequence (DNA): TGTGCCAGCAGCTCCTCCGGGACTAGCGGGTCCTACGAGCAGTACTTC.

This chain uses TRBV27 with TRBJ1-1; D is ambiguous. This CDR3 comprises 14 residues. Germline loops: CDR1 MNHEY, CDR2 SMNVEV (reference sequence). Trimming removed 8 bases from V and 4 bases from J, with 17 bases in between. DNA of the CDR3: TGTGCCAGCCTTTTTTCCCCTTGGAGCACTGAAGCTTTCTTT. This codes for CASLFSPWSTEAFF.

This chain links TRBV19 with TRBJ1-2, with D perhaps matching TRBD1 (5 bases). CDR1 is LNHDA, CDR2 SQIVND, per germline (reference sequence). Trimming removed 3 bases from V and 4 bases from J, with 12 bases in between. The CDR3 spans 14 residues. CDR3 nucleotide sequence: TGTGCCAGTAGTATCCCACCAGGGTTCTATGGCTACACCTTC. This encodes CASSIPPGFYGYTF.

This chain joins TRBV28 and TRBJ1-2, with 7 bases identical to TRBD1. The J segment lost 4 bases and the V segment lost 4 bases, leaving 15 bases of the junction unmatched. The CDR3 runs 17 residues. Germline-derived CDR1 and CDR2 are MDHEN and SYDVKM. The CDR3 DNA reads TGTGCCAGCAGTTCACCCTCCGGGACAGAAAGGCTCTATGGCTACACCTTC. Protein product: CASSSPSGTERLYGYTF.

The V call is TRBV7-2, the J call TRBJ1-6; tentatively, D is TRBD1 (6 bases). Germline V lookup: CDR1 SGHTA, CDR2 FQGNSA. The CDR3 has 16 residues. V was clipped by 1 base and J by 9 bases, with 16 bases between them. CDR3 nucleotides: TGTGCCAGCAGCTTAGTAGAGGCGGACAGCGGTTCACCCCTCCACTTT. Protein: CASSLVEADSGSPLHF.

The chain couples TRBV19 to TRBJ1-1; D gene uncertain. The germline gives CDR1 LNHDA, CDR2 SQIVND (reference sequence). V shed 5 bases and J shed 1 base, with 11 bases lying between them. The CDR3 is made up of 14 amino acids. CDR3: CASSVGLKNTEAFF. CDR3 in DNA: TGTGCCAGTAGTGTCGGACTAAAGAACACTGAAGCTTTCTTT.

V gene TRBV6-6 combines with J gene TRBJ2-7; no firm D call. This CDR3 contains 14 residues. V dropped 4 bases and J dropped 2 bases, with 12 bases sitting between them. Per germline, CDR1 MNHNY and CDR2 SVGAGI (reference sequence). The CDR3 region has the DNA TGTGCCAGCAGTTCCCCCAGGTCAGCCTACGAGCAGTACTTC. As protein: CASSSPRSAYEQYF.

The V call is TRBV4-2, the J call TRBJ2-5, with 12 bases fitting TRBD1. Germline-derived CDR1 and CDR2 are LGHNA and YNFKEQ. The CDR3 contains 16 residues. The junction had 13 bases not matched to a gene; V was cut back by 5 bases and J by 9 bases. The DNA of the CDR3 is TGTGCCAGCAGCGCAACACCGGGACAGGGGGCCTTCGCCCAGTACTTC. It codes for CASSATPGQGAFAQYF.

The chain uses TRBV7-2 and TRBJ2-7; 8 positions match TRBD2. V lost 5 bases, J lost 9 bases, and 15 bases stayed unmatched. The germline CDR1 and CDR2 sequences are SGHTA and FQGNSA. The CDR3 extends over 15 amino acids. The CDR3 DNA reads TGTGCCAGCAGCCCACACCTGCAGCGGGAGATGAGGCAGTACTTC. Residues: CASSPHLQREMRQYF.

The chain links TRBV9 to TRBJ2-1; D ambiguous. V lost 3 bases and J 0 bases, leaving 7 bases between the germline ends. The CDR3 has 14 residues. Germline values: CDR1 SGDLS, CDR2 YYNGEE. CDR3 coding DNA: TGTGCCAGCAGCGATGGCGGCTCCTACAATGAGCAGTTCTTC. The encoded protein is CASSDGGSYNEQFF.

This chain connects TRBV9 to TRBJ1-4; maybe TRBD1 (6 bases). CDR3 length equals 16 residues. V was cut by 0 bases and J by 3 bases, with 12 bases left in between. In germline, CDR1 is SGDLS, CDR2 YYNGEE. DNA for the CDR3: TGTGCCAGCAGCGTAGGGCAGGGGAGTGCTAATGAAAAACTGTTTTTT. Its protein is CASSVGQGSANEKLFF.

This rearrangement joins TRBV29-1 to TRBJ1-3; D is undetermined. Germline V lookup: CDR1 SQVTM, CDR2 ANQGSEA. This CDR3 has 12 amino acids. Trimming took off 4 bases at V and 4 bases at J, with 8 bases between the two ends. CDR3 nucleotides: TGCAGCGTTGTCCAGGCCGGAAACACCATATATTTT. This gives the protein CSVVQAGNTIYF.

This chain connects TRBV5-1 to TRBJ1-2; TRBD1 agrees at 8 bases. The V gene end was trimmed by 4 bases and the J gene end by 6 bases; junction bases not matched to a gene: 14. There are 16 residues in the CDR3. Germline V CDR1 and CDR2: SGHRS, YFSETQ. As DNA, the CDR3 is TGCGCCAGCAGCGATAGAGGGCCGACAGGGGTGCATGGCTACACCTTC. Translated: CASSDRGPTGVHGYTF.

In its sample, this clone was seen once. The CDR3 nucleotides read TGTGCCAGCAGAAAAGGACAGGTGGGCGAGACCCAGTACTTC. Translating it yields CASRKGQVGETQYF. The chain couples TRBV28 to TRBJ2-5; 7 nucleotides match TRBD1. Losses at the gene ends were 6 bases for V and 5 bases for J; bases not matched to a gene: 9. From germline, CDR1 is MDHEN and CDR2 SYDVKM. This CDR3 is built from 14 residues.

The V gene is TRBV30, the J gene TRBJ1-5, with TRBD1 as a possible D gene (6 bases). Germline lookup yields CDR1 GTSNPN and CDR2 SVGIG (reference sequence). The V end lost 2 bases, the J end lost 4 bases, and 12 bases lay between the germline ends. CDR3 length: 14 amino acids. CDR3 sequence reads: CAWSPGQPNQPQHF. CDR3 nucleotide sequence: TGTGCCTGGAGTCCCGGACAGCCAAATCAGCCCCAGCATTTT. The complete variable domain, with remaining parts taken from reference TRBV30 and TRBJ1-5, reads SQTIHQWPATLVQPVGSPLSLECTVEGTSNPNLYWYRQAAGRGLQLLFYSVGIGQISSEVPQNLSASRPQDRQFILSSKKLLLSDSGFYLCAWSPGQPNQPQHFGDGTRLSIL.

The chain carries TRBV5-1 and TRBJ1-3; D is perhaps TRBD1 (6 bases). The CDR3 is 16 amino acids. The germline CDR1 and CDR2 sequences are SGHRS and YFSETQ. V lost 0 bases to trimming and J lost 0 bases, with 10 bases between them. The CDR3 bases are TGCGCCAGCAGCTTGGGGGGACAATCCTCTGGAAACACCATATATTTT. Its protein is CASSLGGQSSGNTIYF.

The V call is TRBV18, the J call TRBJ2-1; 10 bases align to TRBD2. V trimming: 2 bases; J trimming: 5 bases; junction bases outside the gene matches: 3. CDR1 is KGHSH, CDR2 LQKENI, per germline. The CDR3 sequence is 15 residues long. The CDR3 sequence is CASSPGLAGDNEQFF. In nucleotides, the CDR3 is TGTGCCAGCTCACCAGGGCTAGCGGGAGACAATGAGCAGTTCTTC. Filled out from reference TRBV18 and TRBJ2-1, the complete variable domain reads NAGVMQNPRHLVRRRGQEARLRCSPMKGHSHVYWYRQLPEEGLKFMVYLQKENIIDESGMPKERFSAEFPKEGPSILRIQQVVRGDSAAYFCASSPGLAGDNEQFFGPGTRLTVL.

J is TRBJ1-1 and V is TRBV7-9, with TRBD1 matching over 10 bases. CDR3 length equals 17 residues. The V gene end was trimmed by 4 bases and the J gene end by 3 bases; junction bases not matched to a gene: 11. CDR1 and CDR2 from the germline V gene are SEHNR and FQNEAQ (reference sequence). DNA for the CDR3: TGTGCCAGCAGCTCACGGACAGGGGGAAAAGGGGACACTGAAGCTTTCTTT. Translation gives CASSSRTGGKGDTEAFF.